The rows below give T cell receptor beta chains drawn from one sample of a study of T-cell reconstitution after alpha-beta-depleted transplantation in children. From the PCR reads, TCRdb called clonotypes with MiXCR, one entry per CDR3 protein. The sample has hundreds of thousands of distinct CDR3 sequences, around 12% seen once. The material sequenced was PBMCs from the stem cell graft donor, taken from the stem cell graft. The receptor source for this set is a human donor who donated a stem cell graft to a child with acute lymphoblastic leukemia. Each CDR3 is given with its conserved first and last residue. A D gene is named only where the DNA matches it firmly. For some rows the clone size is stated as once, few or many, or as a class when expanded; others skip it.

D gene: TRBD2
V gene: TRBV20-1
J gene: TRBJ2-3
clone size: many
CDR3 DNA: TGCAGTGCTCTGAAGAGCGGGGGGATCACAGATACGCAGTATTTT
CDR3 protein: CSALKSGGITDTQYF

D gene: NA
V gene: TRBV20-1
J gene: TRBJ2-3
clone size: many
CDR3 DNA: TGCAGTGCTAGAGAAACCCTCTCTACGCAGTATTTT
CDR3 protein: CSARETLSTQYF

D gene: TRBD1
V gene: TRBV28
J gene: TRBJ2-7
clone size: many
CDR3 DNA: TGTGCCAGCAGAGACAGGGGGCCCGCCTACGAGCAGTACTTC
CDR3 protein: CASRDRGPAYEQYF

D gene: NA
V gene: TRBV29-1
J gene: TRBJ1-2
clone size: few
CDR3 DNA: TGCAGCGTTGAAGATCGGGGTTCCGGGGTCAACTATGGCTACACCTTC
CDR3 protein: CSVEDRGSGVNYGYTF

D gene: NA
V gene: TRBV10-3
J gene: TRBJ2-3
clone size: many
CDR3 DNA: TGTGCCATCAGTGAGCGGACTTCCCATACAGATACGCAGTATTTT
CDR3 protein: CAISERTSHTDTQYF

D gene: NA
V gene: TRBV20-1
J gene: TRBJ2-2
clone size: NA
CDR3 DNA: TGCAGTGCTAGAGATGGGGCCGGTCTCACCGGGGAGCTGTTTTTT
CDR3 protein: CSARDGAGLTGELFF

D gene: NA
V gene: TRBV29-1
J gene: TRBJ2-6
clone size: many
CDR3 DNA: TGCAGCGTTGAAGGGATCTCTGGGGCCAACGTCCTGACTTTC
CDR3 protein: CSVEGISGANVLTF

D gene: NA
V gene: TRBV25-1
J gene: TRBJ2-1
clone size: many
CDR3 DNA: TGTGCCAGCAGTGAATTCGGAGGGGACTCCTACAATGAGCAGTTCTTC
CDR3 protein: CASSEFGGDSYNEQFF

D gene: NA
V gene: TRBV12-3/TRBV12-4
J gene: TRBJ1-6
clone size: many
CDR3 DNA: TGTGCCAGCAGTTTAGCGGGGATTCCACCCCTCCACTTT
CDR3 protein: CASSLAGIPPLHF

D gene: TRBD1
V gene: TRBV5-1
J gene: TRBJ2-7
clone size: many
CDR3 DNA: TGCGCCAGCAGCAACCGGGACAGGGGGACCTACGAGCAGTACTTC
CDR3 protein: CASSNRDRGTYEQYF

D gene: NA
V gene: TRBV24-1
J gene: TRBJ2-5
clone size: few
CDR3 DNA: TGTGCCACCAGTGACGGGCTCATCGAGACCCAGTACTTC
CDR3 protein: CATSDGLIETQYF

D gene: NA
V gene: TRBV20-1
J gene: TRBJ2-7
clone size: many
CDR3 DNA: TGCAGTACCCGGGCAGGGGACTACGAGCAGTACTTC
CDR3 protein: CSTRAGDYEQYF

D gene: NA
V gene: TRBV24-1
J gene: TRBJ2-2
clone size: few
CDR3 DNA: TGTGCCACCAGTGTAAGGGAGGCCTCTGCGAACACCGGGGAGCTGTTTTTT
CDR3 protein: CATSVREASANTGELFF

D gene: TRBD2
V gene: TRBV7-9
J gene: TRBJ2-1
clone size: many
CDR3 DNA: TGTGCCAGCAGCTTAGGGACTAGCGGGGGATACAATGAGCAGTTCTTC
CDR3 protein: CASSLGTSGGYNEQFF

D gene: NA
V gene: TRBV6-6
J gene: TRBJ2-7
clone size: many
CDR3 DNA: TGTGCCAGCAGTCAGCAGAGCTCCGAGCAGTACTTC
CDR3 protein: CASSQQSSEQYF

D gene: NA
V gene: TRBV7-9
J gene: TRBJ1-6
clone size: many
CDR3 DNA: TGTGCCAGCAGCCCGCGGGACATTCGGTCACCCCTCCACTTT
CDR3 protein: CASSPRDIRSPLHF

D gene: TRBD2
V gene: TRBV7-9
J gene: TRBJ2-1
clone size: many
CDR3 DNA: TGTGCCAGCAGCTTCCAGGTACTTACTAGCGACAATGAGCAGTTCTTC
CDR3 protein: CASSFQVLTSDNEQFF

D gene: NA
V gene: TRBV7-2
J gene: TRBJ2-7
clone size: many
CDR3 DNA: TGTGCCAGCAGCTTAGCGTATTCACCCACGACCTACGAGCAGTACTTC
CDR3 protein: CASSLAYSPTTYEQYF

D gene: NA
V gene: TRBV7-6
J gene: TRBJ1-1
clone size: many
CDR3 DNA: TGTGCCAGCAGCTTACGGGGGCCGGATGATCGGGCTTTCTTT
CDR3 protein: CASSLRGPDDRAFF

D gene: TRBD2
V gene: TRBV30
J gene: TRBJ2-2
clone size: few
CDR3 DNA: TGTGCCTGGGGTAGGAGTGGACTAGCGGGAGTAAACACCGGGGAGCTGTTTTTT
CDR3 protein: CAWGRSGLAGVNTGELFF

D gene: NA
V gene: TRBV27
J gene: TRBJ2-2
clone size: many
CDR3 DNA: TGTGCCGCTAGTCAGGGATTCCTGGGCGGGGAGCTGTTTTTT
CDR3 protein: CAASQGFLGGELFF

D gene: NA
V gene: TRBV4-3
J gene: TRBJ1-1
clone size: many
CDR3 DNA: TGCGCCAGCAGCCAAGAGTGGGGGGTTGAAGCTTTCTTT
CDR3 protein: CASSQEWGVEAFF

D gene: NA
V gene: TRBV7-9
J gene: TRBJ1-1
clone size: few
CDR3 DNA: TGTGCCAGCAGCAGTAGGACGGCCGTATCTGAAGCTTTCTTT
CDR3 protein: CASSSRTAVSEAFF

D gene: NA
V gene: TRBV7-3
J gene: TRBJ1-2
clone size: many
CDR3 DNA: TGTGCCAGCAGCTTAGATCCGGGCGATGGCTACACCTTC
CDR3 protein: CASSLDPGDGYTF

D gene: TRBD1
V gene: TRBV25-1
J gene: TRBJ2-7
clone size: many
CDR3 DNA: TGTGCCAGCATCCCTAAGGGGGCGGCCTACGAGCAGTACTTC
CDR3 protein: CASIPKGAAYEQYF

D gene: NA
V gene: TRBV5-5
J gene: TRBJ1-5
clone size: once
CDR3 DNA: TGTGCCAGCAGCTCCGGGGTGAGGGATCGGCCCCAGCATTTT
CDR3 protein: CASSSGVRDRPQHF

D gene: NA
V gene: TRBV20-1
J gene: TRBJ2-5
clone size: NA
CDR3 DNA: TGCAGTGCCGCTAGTTTGGACGTATACGGGGAGACCCAGTACTTC
CDR3 protein: CSAASLDVYGETQYF

D gene: TRBD1
V gene: TRBV5-1
J gene: TRBJ1-2
clone size: many
CDR3 DNA: TGCGCCAGCAGCTACTGGACAGGGGACAACTATGGCTACACCTTC
CDR3 protein: CASSYWTGDNYGYTF

D gene: TRBD1
V gene: TRBV7-8
J gene: TRBJ2-1
clone size: many
CDR3 DNA: TGTGCCAGCAGCTTAGCGTTGTGGGACAGGGGAGCCAATGAGCAGTTCTTC
CDR3 protein: CASSLALWDRGANEQFF

D gene: NA
V gene: TRBV10-3
J gene: TRBJ2-7
clone size: many
CDR3 DNA: TGTGCCATCAGTGAGCGCCTAGGCGAGCAGTACTTC
CDR3 protein: CAISERLGEQYF

D gene: NA
V gene: TRBV5-1
J gene: TRBJ1-6
clone size: NA
CDR3 DNA: TGCGCCAGCAGTTCCAGTGGGAGCTCCTATAATTCACCCCTCCACTTT
CDR3 protein: CASSSSGSSYNSPLHF

D gene: TRBD1
V gene: TRBV3-1
J gene: TRBJ1-1
clone size: many
CDR3 DNA: TGTGCCAGCAGTTCCACCAGGGGGCTTGAAAACACTGAAGCTTTCTTT
CDR3 protein: CASSSTRGLENTEAFF

D gene: TRBD1
V gene: TRBV20-1
J gene: TRBJ1-6
clone size: many
CDR3 DNA: TGCAGTGCTAGAGACAGGACAGGCTATTCACCCCTCCACTTT
CDR3 protein: CSARDRTGYSPLHF

D gene: TRBD1
V gene: TRBV6-5
J gene: TRBJ1-1
clone size: NA
CDR3 DNA: TGTGCCAGCAGTCCGAGGGACAGCCCGAACACTGAAGCTTTCTTT
CDR3 protein: CASSPRDSPNTEAFF

D gene: NA
V gene: TRBV21-1
J gene: TRBJ2-1
clone size: NA
CDR3 DNA: TGTGCCAGCAGCAAAAAGCCGGGAGTTGAGCAGTTCTTC
CDR3 protein: CASSKKPGVEQFF

D gene: NA
V gene: TRBV9
J gene: TRBJ1-2
clone size: many
CDR3 DNA: TGTGCCAGCAGCGCCGGTGGGGGCTACACCTTC
CDR3 protein: CASSAGGGYTF

D gene: TRBD1
V gene: TRBV7-2
J gene: TRBJ1-6
clone size: NA
CDR3 DNA: TGTGCCAGCAGCTCCCGACAGGGGATCACTAATTCACCCCTCCACTTT
CDR3 protein: CASSSRQGITNSPLHF

D gene: NA
V gene: TRBV6-5
J gene: TRBJ1-6
clone size: many
CDR3 DNA: TGTGCCAGCAGTTACTCGATAACGGATGATAATTCACCCCTCCACTTT
CDR3 protein: CASSYSITDDNSPLHF

D gene: NA
V gene: TRBV7-9
J gene: TRBJ2-7
clone size: many
CDR3 DNA: TGTGCCGTTAGGTCCGGGAGCGGTTACGAGCAGTACTTC
CDR3 protein: CAVRSGSGYEQYF

D gene: NA
V gene: TRBV27
J gene: TRBJ2-5
clone size: many
CDR3 DNA: TGTGCCAGCATGTATGGGGAGACCCAGTACTTC
CDR3 protein: CASMYGETQYF

D gene: TRBD2
V gene: TRBV29-1
J gene: TRBJ2-5
clone size: NA
CDR3 DNA: TGCAGCGTGGGGACTAGCGGGAGGGCTGAAGAGACCCAGTACTTC
CDR3 protein: CSVGTSGRAEETQYF

D gene: NA
V gene: TRBV20-1
J gene: TRBJ2-4
clone size: many
CDR3 DNA: TGCAGTGCTCGCTTGGGGGCAGGGCAACCCCGTGGTTTAGCCAAAAACATTCAGTACTTC
CDR3 protein: CSARLGAGQPRGLAKNIQYF

D gene: NA
V gene: TRBV5-1
J gene: TRBJ2-1
clone size: many
CDR3 DNA: TGCGCCAGCAGCCTATATGCTGTGGGGTACAATGAGCAGTTCTTC
CDR3 protein: CASSLYAVGYNEQFF

D gene: TRBD1
V gene: TRBV5-1
J gene: TRBJ1-1
clone size: many
CDR3 DNA: TGCGCCAGCCTACTCGGACAGGGGGCAGGTAGCACTGAAGCTTTCTTT
CDR3 protein: CASLLGQGAGSTEAFF

D gene: NA
V gene: TRBV5-1
J gene: TRBJ1-2
clone size: few
CDR3 DNA: TGCGCCAGCAGCTTCGACAGTAGAGCTAACTATGGCTACACCTTC
CDR3 protein: CASSFDSRANYGYTF

D gene: TRBD1
V gene: TRBV27
J gene: TRBJ2-2
clone size: many
CDR3 DNA: TGTGCCAGCAGTTTCTGGACAGGGTCCCGAACCGGGGAGCTGTTTTTT
CDR3 protein: CASSFWTGSRTGELFF

D gene: NA
V gene: TRBV5-1
J gene: TRBJ2-7
clone size: many
CDR3 DNA: TGCGCCAGCAGCTTGGAAACGGAATCCTACGAGCAGTACTTC
CDR3 protein: CASSLETESYEQYF

D gene: TRBD1
V gene: TRBV4-3
J gene: TRBJ1-2
clone size: many
CDR3 DNA: TGCGCCAGCAGCCGCCGGGACAGAGATAACTATGGCTACACCTTC
CDR3 protein: CASSRRDRDNYGYTF

D gene: TRBD2
V gene: TRBV4-2
J gene: TRBJ2-5
clone size: many
CDR3 DNA: TGTGCCAGCAGCCGATTTAGCGGGGAGGTTACAGAGACCCAGTACTTC
CDR3 protein: CASSRFSGEVTETQYF

D gene: NA
V gene: TRBV5-1
J gene: TRBJ1-3
clone size: many
CDR3 DNA: TGCGCCAGCAGCGTCACCTCTGGAAACACCATATATTTT
CDR3 protein: CASSVTSGNTIYF